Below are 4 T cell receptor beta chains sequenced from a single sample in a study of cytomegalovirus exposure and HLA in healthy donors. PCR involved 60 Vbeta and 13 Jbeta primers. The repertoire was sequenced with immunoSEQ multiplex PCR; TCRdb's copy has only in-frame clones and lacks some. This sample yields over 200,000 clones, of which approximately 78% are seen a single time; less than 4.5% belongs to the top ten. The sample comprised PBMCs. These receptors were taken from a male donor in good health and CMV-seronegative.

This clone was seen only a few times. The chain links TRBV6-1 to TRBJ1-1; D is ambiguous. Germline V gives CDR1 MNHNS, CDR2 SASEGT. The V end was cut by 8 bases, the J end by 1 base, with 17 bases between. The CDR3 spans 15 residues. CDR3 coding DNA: TGTGCCAGCCTCCCCCGTCTGACATCGAACACTGAAGCTTTCTTT. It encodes CASLPRLTSNTEAFF.

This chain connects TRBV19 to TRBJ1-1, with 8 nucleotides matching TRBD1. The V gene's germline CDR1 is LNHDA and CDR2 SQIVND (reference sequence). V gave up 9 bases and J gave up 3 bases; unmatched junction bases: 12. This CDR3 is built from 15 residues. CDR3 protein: CARIDRGNLHTEAFF. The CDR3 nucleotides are TGTGCCAGGATAGACAGGGGTAATCTTCACACTGAAGCTTTCTTT.

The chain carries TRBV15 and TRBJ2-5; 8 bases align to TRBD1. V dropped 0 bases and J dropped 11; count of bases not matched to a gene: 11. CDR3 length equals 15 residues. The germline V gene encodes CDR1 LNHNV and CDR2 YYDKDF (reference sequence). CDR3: CATSREPGGTEEQYF. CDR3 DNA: TGTGCCACCAGCAGAGAGCCAGGGGGCACGGAAGAGCAGTACTTC.

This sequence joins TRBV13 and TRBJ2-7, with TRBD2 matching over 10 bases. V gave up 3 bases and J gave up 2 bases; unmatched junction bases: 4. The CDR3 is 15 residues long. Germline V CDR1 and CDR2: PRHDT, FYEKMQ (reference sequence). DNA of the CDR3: TGTGCCAGCAGCTTCGCTAGCGGGAGAGCCTACGAGCAGTACTTC. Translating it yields CASSFASGRAYEQYF.